Listed below are T cell receptor beta chains from one sample, sequenced in a study of metastatic and nonmetastatic thyroid tumors. TCRdb re-processed the PCR reads through MiXCR. The data contain 7,800 or so clones, over 15% of them singletons. Sequencing was performed on adjacent normal tissue. The origin of the receptors is a female donor with papillary thyroid cancer or a benign thyroid nodule (not recorded which). Some clones in this sample may be carry-over from other donors' samples. Both conserved end residues are part of each CDR3.

j_call v_call cdr3_aa
TRBJ1-5 TRBV12-3/TRBV12-4 CASSPGTGPQHF
TRBJ2-7 TRBV30 CAWSVGRVREQYF
TRBJ1-6 TRBV20-1 CSARDGGAGNSPLHF
TRBJ2-1 TRBV5-1 CASSLVYPGGYNEQFF
TRBJ1-2 TRBV11-2 CASSLGGSANYGYTF
TRBJ2-7 TRBV5-1 CASSLAGEKQYF
TRBJ2-5 TRBV20-1 CSAPSGDQETQYF
TRBJ2-2 TRBV20-1 CSATRLTGEVGELFF
TRBJ1-1 TRBV7-3 CASSFNPNTEAFF
TRBJ2-3 TRBV11-2 CASSGQGIRADTQYF
TRBJ2-3 TRBV19 CASRREADTQYF
TRBJ1-1 TRBV2 CASLSGALGAFF